The rows below give T cell receptor beta chains drawn from one sample of a study of blood T cell repertoires in COVID-19. Sequencing was performed with immunoSEQ multiplex PCR; in TCRdb, only in-frame clones are kept and a portion is missing. The table has 150,000 to 200,000 clones, 70% to 90% seen once. Sequenced: peripheral blood. The receptor source for this set is a man aged 55-75 years with active or convalescent COVID-19. CDR3s include the opening cysteine and the closing phenylalanine or tryptophan. Each record gives: CDR3 protein, CDR3 DNA, D gene, clone size, CDR3 length, V gene, J gene. A D gene is named only where the DNA matches it firmly. Clone size is given for some rows only: seen once, a few or many times, or a class if the clone is expanded.

cdr3_aa: CASSGKSRQETQYF
cdr3_nt: TGTGCCAGCAGTGGTAAGAGTAGACAAGAGACCCAGTACTTC
d_call: -
clone_size: -
cdr3_length: 14
v_call: TRBV2
j_call: TRBJ2-5

cdr3_aa: CASSVGGTSGEIPYREQYF
cdr3_nt: TGTGCCAGCAGCGTAGGTGGGACTAGCGGGGAAATCCCCTATCGCGAGCAGTACTTC
d_call: TRBD2
clone_size: -
cdr3_length: 19
v_call: TRBV9
j_call: TRBJ2-7

cdr3_aa: CATSDSLAGSYNEQFF
cdr3_nt: TGTGCCACCAGTGATTCACTAGCGGGGTCCTACAATGAGCAGTTCTTC
d_call: TRBD2
clone_size: -
cdr3_length: 16
v_call: TRBV24-1
j_call: TRBJ2-1

cdr3_aa: CASNRRGGRTGELFF
cdr3_nt: TGTGCCAGCAACCGGAGGGGGGGGCGGACCGGGGAGCTGTTTTTT
d_call: -
clone_size: -
cdr3_length: 15
v_call: TRBV6-5
j_call: TRBJ2-2

cdr3_aa: CASSPPGRGNEQYF
cdr3_nt: TGTGCCAGCAGCCCCCCCGGCAGGGGCAACGAGCAGTACTTC
d_call: -
clone_size: -
cdr3_length: 14
v_call: TRBV14
j_call: TRBJ2-7

cdr3_aa: CASRNGLAGGPNTGELFF
cdr3_nt: TGCGCCAGCAGAAACGGACTAGCGGGGGGGCCGAACACCGGGGAGCTGTTTTTT
d_call: TRBD2
clone_size: -
cdr3_length: 18
v_call: TRBV10-2
j_call: TRBJ2-2

cdr3_aa: CATSEGTGAIAGGDEQFF
cdr3_nt: TGTGCCACCAGTGAGGGGACAGGGGCCATAGCGGGGGGAGATGAGCAGTTCTTC
d_call: -
clone_size: once
cdr3_length: 18
v_call: TRBV24-1
j_call: TRBJ2-1

cdr3_aa: CASSYGPTYEQYF
cdr3_nt: TGTGCCAGCAGTTACGGGCCGACCTACGAGCAGTACTTC
d_call: -
clone_size: -
cdr3_length: 13
v_call: TRBV6-2/TRBV6-3
j_call: TRBJ2-7

cdr3_aa: CAGRRDYEQYF
cdr3_nt: TGTGCCGGACGACGGGACTACGAGCAGTACTTC
d_call: -
clone_size: -
cdr3_length: 11
v_call: TRBV6-5
j_call: TRBJ2-7

cdr3_aa: CASSPKNTGELFF
cdr3_nt: TGTGCCAGCAGTCCCAAGAACACCGGGGAGCTGTTTTTT
d_call: -
clone_size: -
cdr3_length: 13
v_call: TRBV12-3/TRBV12-4
j_call: TRBJ2-2

cdr3_aa: CSVEAQSGHTEAFF
cdr3_nt: TGCAGCGTTGAAGCGCAGTCAGGCCACACTGAAGCTTTCTTT
d_call: -
clone_size: -
cdr3_length: 14
v_call: TRBV29-1
j_call: TRBJ1-1

cdr3_aa: CASSLSGAIYNEQFF
cdr3_nt: TGTGCCAGCAGCCTAAGTGGGGCTATATACAATGAGCAGTTCTTC
d_call: -
clone_size: -
cdr3_length: 15
v_call: TRBV9
j_call: TRBJ2-1

cdr3_aa: CAISGGQVNEKLFF
cdr3_nt: TGTGCCATCAGTGGGGGACAGGTTAATGAAAAACTGTTTTTT
d_call: TRBD1
clone_size: -
cdr3_length: 14
v_call: TRBV10-3
j_call: TRBJ1-4

cdr3_aa: CASSLGANYGYTF
cdr3_nt: TGTGCCAGCAGTTTGGGAGCCAACTATGGCTACACCTTC
d_call: -
clone_size: -
cdr3_length: 13
v_call: TRBV27
j_call: TRBJ1-2

cdr3_aa: CASSQDARSRSPLHF
cdr3_nt: TGTGCCAGCAGCCAAGATGCGCGGTCTAGGTCACCCCTCCACTTT
d_call: -
clone_size: -
cdr3_length: 15
v_call: TRBV3-1/TRBV3-2
j_call: TRBJ1-6

cdr3_aa: CASMDGQGFGPQHF
cdr3_nt: TGTGCCAGTATGGACGGACAGGGATTTGGGCCCCAGCATTTT
d_call: TRBD1
clone_size: -
cdr3_length: 14
v_call: TRBV19
j_call: TRBJ1-5

cdr3_aa: CASSRGLARNNEQFF
cdr3_nt: TGTGCCAGTAGTAGAGGACTAGCGAGAAACAATGAGCAGTTCTTC
d_call: TRBD2
clone_size: -
cdr3_length: 15
v_call: TRBV19
j_call: TRBJ2-1

cdr3_aa: CASSTVEDSHHNEQFF
cdr3_nt: TGTGCCAGCAGCACGGTTGAGGACAGTCACCACAATGAGCAGTTCTTC
d_call: -
clone_size: -
cdr3_length: 16
v_call: TRBV7-6
j_call: TRBJ2-1

cdr3_aa: CASSSHQAGGDTQYF
cdr3_nt: TGTGCCAGCAGCTCCCATCAGGCCGGGGGAGATACGCAGTATTTT
d_call: -
clone_size: -
cdr3_length: 15
v_call: TRBV5-4
j_call: TRBJ2-3

cdr3_aa: CASSRSAGAPYEQYF
cdr3_nt: TGCGCCAGCAGCCGCTCGGCGGGTGCTCCCTACGAGCAGTACTTC
d_call: -
clone_size: -
cdr3_length: 15
v_call: TRBV5-1
j_call: TRBJ2-7

cdr3_aa: CASSSTRGARETQYF
cdr3_nt: TGCGCCAGCAGCTCGACGCGGGGGGCTCGGGAGACCCAGTACTTC
d_call: TRBD2
clone_size: once
cdr3_length: 15
v_call: TRBV5-1
j_call: TRBJ2-5

cdr3_aa: CASSSGTGGFYEQYF
cdr3_nt: TGCGCCAGCAGCTCGGGGACAGGCGGCTTCTACGAGCAGTACTTC
d_call: TRBD1
clone_size: once
cdr3_length: 15
v_call: TRBV5-1
j_call: TRBJ2-7

cdr3_aa: CAKGQGGNSPLHF
cdr3_nt: TGTGCCAAAGGACAGGGAGGAAATTCACCCCTCCACTTT
d_call: TRBD1
clone_size: -
cdr3_length: 13
v_call: TRBV2
j_call: TRBJ1-6

cdr3_aa: CASSESSGGATDTQYF
cdr3_nt: TGTGCCAGCAGTGAAAGTAGCGGGGGGGCTACAGATACGCAGTATTTT
d_call: TRBD2
clone_size: -
cdr3_length: 16
v_call: TRBV6-4
j_call: TRBJ2-3

cdr3_aa: CASSLGQPFVYGYTF
cdr3_nt: TGTGCCAGCAGTTTAGGACAGCCATTTGTCTATGGCTACACCTTC
d_call: -
clone_size: -
cdr3_length: 15
v_call: TRBV27
j_call: TRBJ1-2

cdr3_aa: CATSDTTGPEGYTF
cdr3_nt: TGTGCCACCAGTGACACTACAGGACCCGAAGGCTACACCTTC
d_call: -
clone_size: once
cdr3_length: 14
v_call: TRBV24-1
j_call: TRBJ1-2

cdr3_aa: CASSPPTDTQYF
cdr3_nt: TGCGCCAGCAGCCCCCCAACAGATACGCAGTATTTT
d_call: -
clone_size: -
cdr3_length: 12
v_call: TRBV5-1
j_call: TRBJ2-3

cdr3_aa: CAWTPTGNYGYTF
cdr3_nt: TGTGCCTGGACACCCACCGGGAACTATGGCTACACCTTC
d_call: -
clone_size: -
cdr3_length: 13
v_call: TRBV30
j_call: TRBJ1-2

cdr3_aa: CASSEGVAGGPYEQYF
cdr3_nt: TGTGCCAGCAGTGAAGGGGTAGCGGGGGGGCCTTACGAGCAGTACTTC
d_call: TRBD2
clone_size: -
cdr3_length: 16
v_call: TRBV6-1
j_call: TRBJ2-7

cdr3_aa: CAWRGPIRETQYF
cdr3_nt: TGTGCCTGGAGGGGGCCGATCAGGGAGACCCAGTACTTC
d_call: -
clone_size: once
cdr3_length: 13
v_call: TRBV30
j_call: TRBJ2-5

cdr3_aa: CASRIGSSGVNTQYF
cdr3_nt: TGTGCCAGTAGGATTGGCTCCAGCGGGGTCAATACGCAGTATTTT
d_call: TRBD2
clone_size: -
cdr3_length: 15
v_call: TRBV19
j_call: TRBJ2-3

cdr3_aa: CASSPTNRGNTGELFF
cdr3_nt: TGTGCCAGCAGCCCAACGAACAGGGGTAACACCGGGGAGCTGTTTTTT
d_call: TRBD1
clone_size: -
cdr3_length: 16
v_call: TRBV5-4
j_call: TRBJ2-2

cdr3_aa: CASSMPDRDHYGYTF
cdr3_nt: TGTGCCAGTAGTATGCCGGACAGGGATCACTATGGCTACACCTTC
d_call: TRBD1
clone_size: -
cdr3_length: 15
v_call: TRBV19
j_call: TRBJ1-2

cdr3_aa: CASSTSQGSSGYTF
cdr3_nt: TGTGCCAGCAGCACCAGCCAGGGAAGCAGTGGCTACACCTTC
d_call: -
clone_size: -
cdr3_length: 14
v_call: TRBV5-5
j_call: TRBJ1-2

cdr3_aa: CASRSSPWSGYTF
cdr3_nt: TGTGCCAGCAGATCGTCCCCCTGGAGTGGCTACACCTTC
d_call: -
clone_size: -
cdr3_length: 13
v_call: TRBV6-5
j_call: TRBJ1-2

cdr3_aa: CASSPIGGGRNNSPLHF
cdr3_nt: TGTGCCAGCTCACCCATAGGAGGGGGCAGGAATAATTCACCCCTCCACTTT
d_call: TRBD1
clone_size: -
cdr3_length: 17
v_call: TRBV18
j_call: TRBJ1-6

cdr3_aa: CASSGTGGNYGYTF
cdr3_nt: TGTGCCAGCAGCGGAACAGGGGGGAACTATGGCTACACCTTC
d_call: TRBD1
clone_size: -
cdr3_length: 14
v_call: TRBV3-1/TRBV3-2
j_call: TRBJ1-2

cdr3_aa: CASTSQTGLRQPQHF
cdr3_nt: TGTGCCAGCACCTCCCAGACAGGGTTGCGTCAGCCCCAGCATTTT
d_call: TRBD1
clone_size: -
cdr3_length: 15
v_call: TRBV6-4
j_call: TRBJ1-5